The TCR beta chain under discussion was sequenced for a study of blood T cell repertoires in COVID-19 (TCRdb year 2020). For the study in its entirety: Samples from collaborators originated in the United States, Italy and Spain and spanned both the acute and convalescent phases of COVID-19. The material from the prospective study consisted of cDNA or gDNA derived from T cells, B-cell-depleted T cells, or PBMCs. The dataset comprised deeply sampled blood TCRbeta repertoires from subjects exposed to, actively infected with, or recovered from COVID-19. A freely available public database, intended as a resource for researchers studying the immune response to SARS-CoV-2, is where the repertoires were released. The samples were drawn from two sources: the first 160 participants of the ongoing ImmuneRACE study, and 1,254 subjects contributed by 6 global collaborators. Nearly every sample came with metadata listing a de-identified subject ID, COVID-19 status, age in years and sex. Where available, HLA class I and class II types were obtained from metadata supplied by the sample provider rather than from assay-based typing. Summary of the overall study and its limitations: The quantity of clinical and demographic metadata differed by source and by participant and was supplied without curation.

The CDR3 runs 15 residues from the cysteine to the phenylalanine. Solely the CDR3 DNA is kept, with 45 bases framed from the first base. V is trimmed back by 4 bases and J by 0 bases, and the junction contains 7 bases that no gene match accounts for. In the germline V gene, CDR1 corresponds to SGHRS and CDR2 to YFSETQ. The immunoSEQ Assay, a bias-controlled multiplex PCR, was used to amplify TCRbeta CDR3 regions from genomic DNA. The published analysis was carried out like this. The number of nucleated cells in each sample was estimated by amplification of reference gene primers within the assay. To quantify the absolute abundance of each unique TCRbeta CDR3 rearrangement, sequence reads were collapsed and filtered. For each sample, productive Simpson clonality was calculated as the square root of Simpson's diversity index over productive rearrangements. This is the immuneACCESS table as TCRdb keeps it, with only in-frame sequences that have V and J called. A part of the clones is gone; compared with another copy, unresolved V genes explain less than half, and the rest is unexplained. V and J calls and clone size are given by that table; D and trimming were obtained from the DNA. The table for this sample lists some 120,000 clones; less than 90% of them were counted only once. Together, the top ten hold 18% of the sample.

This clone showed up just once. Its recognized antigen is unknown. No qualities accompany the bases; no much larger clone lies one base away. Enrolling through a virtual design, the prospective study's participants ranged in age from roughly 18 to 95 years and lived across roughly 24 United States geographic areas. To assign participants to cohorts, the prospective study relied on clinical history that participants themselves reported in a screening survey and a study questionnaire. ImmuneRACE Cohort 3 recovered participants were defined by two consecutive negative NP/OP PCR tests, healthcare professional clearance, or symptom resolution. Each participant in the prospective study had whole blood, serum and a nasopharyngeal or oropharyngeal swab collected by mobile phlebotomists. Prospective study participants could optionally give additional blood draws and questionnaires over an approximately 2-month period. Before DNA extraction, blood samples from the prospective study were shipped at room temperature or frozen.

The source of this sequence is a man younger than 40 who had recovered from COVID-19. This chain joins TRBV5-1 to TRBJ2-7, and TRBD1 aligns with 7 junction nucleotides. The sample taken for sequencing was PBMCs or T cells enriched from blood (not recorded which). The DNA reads TGCGCCAGCAGCATACAGGGGTTTAGCTCCTACGAGCAGTACTTC. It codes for CASSIQGFSSYEQYF.